These 2 T cell receptor beta chains share one sample of origin, sequenced in a study of cytomegalovirus exposure and HLA in healthy donors. The PCR ran on 60 Vbeta and 13 Jbeta primers. The assay was immunoSEQ multiplex PCR, and TCRdb's table has in-frame clones only and misses some. Of around 100,000 clones listed, about 74% were seen once; the top ten hold over 4%. Sequencing input: PBMCs. The receptors were gathered from a man in his thirties or forties in good health and CMV-seropositive.

V gene TRBV2 combines with J gene TRBJ2-7; D is unresolved. The CDR3 consists of 14 residues. V lost 0 bases, J lost 2 bases, and 8 bases lay in between. Germline CDR1 is SNHLY and CDR2 is FYNNEI. CDR3 DNA sequence: TGTGCCAGCAGTGAAGCATCAGGCACCTACGAGCAGTACTTC. It yields the protein CASSEASGTYEQYF.

A note on this clone: Sequence at one end of the junction differs from germline and may be a read error. This chain joins TRBV6-5 and TRBJ1-2; 8 positions agree with TRBD1. The CDR3 extends over 13 amino acids. Germline V gene lookup returns CDR1 MNHEY and CDR2 SVGAGI. This CDR3 is CASSRRQGRGYPF. The CDR3 nucleotides are TGTGCCAGCAGTCGACGACAGGGGAGAGGCTACCCCTTC.